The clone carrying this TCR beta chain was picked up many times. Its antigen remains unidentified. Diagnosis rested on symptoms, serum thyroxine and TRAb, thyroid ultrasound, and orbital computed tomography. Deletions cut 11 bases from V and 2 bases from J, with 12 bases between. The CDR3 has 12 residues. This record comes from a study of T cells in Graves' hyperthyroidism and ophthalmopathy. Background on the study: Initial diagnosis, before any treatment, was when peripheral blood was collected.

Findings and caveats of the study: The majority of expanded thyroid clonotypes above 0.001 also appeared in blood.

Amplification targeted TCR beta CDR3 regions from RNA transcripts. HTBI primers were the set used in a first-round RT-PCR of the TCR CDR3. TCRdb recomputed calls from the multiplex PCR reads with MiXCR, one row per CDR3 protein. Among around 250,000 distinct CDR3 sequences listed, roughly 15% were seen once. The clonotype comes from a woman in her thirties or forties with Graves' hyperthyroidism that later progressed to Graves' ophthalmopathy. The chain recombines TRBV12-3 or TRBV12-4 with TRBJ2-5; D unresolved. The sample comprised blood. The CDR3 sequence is CASLGKQETQYF. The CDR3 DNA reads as TGTGCCTCTTTGGGAAAACAAGAGACCCAGTACTTC.